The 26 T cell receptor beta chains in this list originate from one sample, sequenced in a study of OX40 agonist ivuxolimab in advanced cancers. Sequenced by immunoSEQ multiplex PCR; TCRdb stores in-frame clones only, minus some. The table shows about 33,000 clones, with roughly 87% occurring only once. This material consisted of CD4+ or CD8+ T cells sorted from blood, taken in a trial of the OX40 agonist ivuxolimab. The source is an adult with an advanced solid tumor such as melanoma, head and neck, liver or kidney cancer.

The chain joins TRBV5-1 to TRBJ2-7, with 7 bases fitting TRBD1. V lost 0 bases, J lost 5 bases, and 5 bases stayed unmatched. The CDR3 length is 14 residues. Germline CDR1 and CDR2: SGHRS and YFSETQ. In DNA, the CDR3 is TGCGCCAGCAGCTTGGCTGACAGGGCGGACGAGCAGTACTTC. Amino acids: CASSLADRADEQYF.

CDR3 nucleotides: TGCAGCCCTTTGGAGGGGAATGAGCAGTTCTTC. This gives the protein CSPLEGNEQFF. This chain connects TRBV29-1 to TRBJ2-1; possibly TRBD2 for D (6 bases). The CDR3 contains 11 residues. Per germline, CDR1 SQVTM and CDR2 ANQGSEA. Trimming removed 8 bases at V and 7 bases at J, with 12 bases between.

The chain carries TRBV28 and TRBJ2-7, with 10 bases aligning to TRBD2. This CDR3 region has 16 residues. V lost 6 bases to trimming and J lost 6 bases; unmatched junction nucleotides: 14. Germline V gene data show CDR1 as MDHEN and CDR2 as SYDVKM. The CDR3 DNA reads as TGTGCCAGCAGCTTGGTACTAGCGGGACGACTAGGCGAGCAGTACTTC. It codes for CASSLVLAGRLGEQYF.

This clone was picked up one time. CDR3 region: CASSPFSAGANVLTF. The CDR3 DNA follows: TGTGCCAGCAGCCCGTTCTCCGCTGGGGCCAACGTCCTGACTTTC. The chain employs TRBV5-6 and TRBJ2-6, with D hard to call. With 4 bases removed from V and 2 bases from J, the gap between germline ends came to 10 bases. Germline V CDR1 and CDR2: SGHDT, YYEEEE. The CDR3 loop spans 15 amino acids.

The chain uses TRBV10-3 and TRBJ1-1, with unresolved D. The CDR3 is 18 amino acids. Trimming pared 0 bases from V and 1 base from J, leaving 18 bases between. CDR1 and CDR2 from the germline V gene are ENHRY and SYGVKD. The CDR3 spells CAISESKTATGENTEAFF. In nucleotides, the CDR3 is TGTGCCATCAGTGAGTCGAAGACGGCCACCGGGGAGAACACTGAAGCTTTCTTT.

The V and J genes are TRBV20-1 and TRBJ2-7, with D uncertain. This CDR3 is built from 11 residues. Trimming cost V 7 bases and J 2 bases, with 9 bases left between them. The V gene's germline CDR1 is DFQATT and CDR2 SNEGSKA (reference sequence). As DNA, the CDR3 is TGCAGTGGGTTGCAGGCCTACGAGCAGTACTTC. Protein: CSGLQAYEQYF.

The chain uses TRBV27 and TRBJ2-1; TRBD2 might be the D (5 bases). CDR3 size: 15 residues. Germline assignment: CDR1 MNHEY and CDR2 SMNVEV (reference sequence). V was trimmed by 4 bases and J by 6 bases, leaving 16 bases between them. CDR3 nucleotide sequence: TGTGCCAGCAGTTCGTTTAGCGTCGGGCTCAATGAGCAGTTCTTC. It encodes CASSSFSVGLNEQFF.

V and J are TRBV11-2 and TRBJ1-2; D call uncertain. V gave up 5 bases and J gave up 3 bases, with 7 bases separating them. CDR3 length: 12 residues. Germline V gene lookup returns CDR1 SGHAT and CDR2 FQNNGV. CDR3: CASSGGYYGYTF. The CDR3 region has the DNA TGTGCCAGCAGCGGAGGCTACTATGGCTACACCTTC. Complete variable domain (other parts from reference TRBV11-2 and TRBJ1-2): EAGVAQSPRYKIIEKRQSVAFWCNPISGHATLYWYQQILGQGPKLLIQFQNNGVVDDSQLPKDRFSAERLKGVDSTLKIQPAKLEDSAVYLCASSGGYYGYTFGSGTRLTVV.

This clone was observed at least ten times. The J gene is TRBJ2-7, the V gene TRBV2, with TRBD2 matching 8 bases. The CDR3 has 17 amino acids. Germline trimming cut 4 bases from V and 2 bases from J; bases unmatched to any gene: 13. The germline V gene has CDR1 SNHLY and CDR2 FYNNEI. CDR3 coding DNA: TGTGCCAGCAGTGTGGGGGTGGGCGGGAGGCCTGCCTACGAGCAGTACTTC. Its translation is CASSVGVGGRPAYEQYF.

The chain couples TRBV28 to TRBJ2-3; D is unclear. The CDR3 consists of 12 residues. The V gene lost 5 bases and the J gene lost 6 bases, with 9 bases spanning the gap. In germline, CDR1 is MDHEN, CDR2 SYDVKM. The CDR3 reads CASSPIVDTQYF. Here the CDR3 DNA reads TGTGCCAGCAGTCCAATTGTGGATACGCAGTATTTT.

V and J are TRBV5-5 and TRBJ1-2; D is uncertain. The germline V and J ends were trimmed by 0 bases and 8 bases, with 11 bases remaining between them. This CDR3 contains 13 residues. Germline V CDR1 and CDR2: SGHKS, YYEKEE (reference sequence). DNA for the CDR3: TGTGCCAGCAGCTTGGAGACGCTTGGGGGCTACACCTTC. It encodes CASSLETLGGYTF.

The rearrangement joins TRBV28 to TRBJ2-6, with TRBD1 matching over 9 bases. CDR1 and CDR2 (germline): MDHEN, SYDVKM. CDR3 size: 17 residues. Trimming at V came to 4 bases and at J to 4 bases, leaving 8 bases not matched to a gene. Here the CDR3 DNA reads TGTGCCAGCAGTTCCCGGGACAGGGCCTTAGGGGCCAACGTCCTGACTTTC. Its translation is CASSSRDRALGANVLTF.

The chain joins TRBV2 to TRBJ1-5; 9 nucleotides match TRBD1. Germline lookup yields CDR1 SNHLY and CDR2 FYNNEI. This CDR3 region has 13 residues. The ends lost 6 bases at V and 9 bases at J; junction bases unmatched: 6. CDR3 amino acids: CASRGTGRGPQHF. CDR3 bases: TGTGCCAGCAGAGGGACAGGGAGGGGGCCCCAGCATTTT.

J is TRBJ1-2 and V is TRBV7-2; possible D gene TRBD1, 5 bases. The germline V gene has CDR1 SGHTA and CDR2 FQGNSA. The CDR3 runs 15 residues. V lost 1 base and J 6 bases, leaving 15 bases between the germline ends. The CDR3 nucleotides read TGTGCCAGCAGCTTAGTAGGCAGGGTCGAAAATGGCTACACCTTC. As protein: CASSLVGRVENGYTF.

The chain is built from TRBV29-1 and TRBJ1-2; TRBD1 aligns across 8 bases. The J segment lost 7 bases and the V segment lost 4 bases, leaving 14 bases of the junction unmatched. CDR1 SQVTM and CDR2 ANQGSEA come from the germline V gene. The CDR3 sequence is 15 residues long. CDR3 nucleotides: TGCAGCGTTGTTACGCCCGGGACAGGAAGCGCTGGCTACACCTTC. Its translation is CSVVTPGTGSAGYTF.

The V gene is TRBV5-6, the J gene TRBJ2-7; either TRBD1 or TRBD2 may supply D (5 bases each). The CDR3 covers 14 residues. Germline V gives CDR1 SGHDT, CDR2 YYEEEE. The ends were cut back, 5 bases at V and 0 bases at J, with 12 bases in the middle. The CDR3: CASSYGAYSYEQYF. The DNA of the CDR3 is TGTGCCAGCAGTTACGGGGCATACTCCTACGAGCAGTACTTC.

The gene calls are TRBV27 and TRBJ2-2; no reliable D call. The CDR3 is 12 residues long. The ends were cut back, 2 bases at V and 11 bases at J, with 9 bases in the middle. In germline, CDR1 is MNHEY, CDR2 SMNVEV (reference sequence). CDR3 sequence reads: CASSLLGLELFF. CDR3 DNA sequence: TGTGCCAGCAGTTTACTCGGCCTTGAGCTGTTTTTT.

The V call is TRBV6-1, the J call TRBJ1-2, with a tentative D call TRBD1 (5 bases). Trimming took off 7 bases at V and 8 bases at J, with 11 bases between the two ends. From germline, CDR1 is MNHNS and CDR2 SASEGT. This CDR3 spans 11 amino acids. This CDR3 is CASIFGDGYTF. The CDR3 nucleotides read TGTGCCAGCATCTTCGGGGACGGCTACACCTTC.

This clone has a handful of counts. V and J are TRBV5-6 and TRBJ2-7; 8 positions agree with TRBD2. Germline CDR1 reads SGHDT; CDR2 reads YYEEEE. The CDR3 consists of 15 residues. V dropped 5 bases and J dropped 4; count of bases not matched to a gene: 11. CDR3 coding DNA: TGTGCCAGCAGTCCGGGCGCGGGGGGCATATACGAGCAGTACTTC. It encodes CASSPGAGGIYEQYF.

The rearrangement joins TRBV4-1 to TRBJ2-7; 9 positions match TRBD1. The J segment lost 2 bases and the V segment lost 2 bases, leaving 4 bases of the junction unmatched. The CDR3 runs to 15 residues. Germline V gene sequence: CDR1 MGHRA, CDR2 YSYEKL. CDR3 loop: CASSQTGTGTYEQYF. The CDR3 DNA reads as TGCGCCAGCAGCCAAACCGGGACAGGGACCTACGAGCAGTACTTC.

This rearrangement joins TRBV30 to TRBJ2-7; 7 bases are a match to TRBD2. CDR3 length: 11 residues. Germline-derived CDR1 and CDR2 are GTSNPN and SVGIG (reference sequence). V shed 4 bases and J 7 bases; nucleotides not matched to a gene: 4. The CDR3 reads CAWTSGGEQYF. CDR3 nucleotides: TGTGCCTGGACCTCCGGGGGGGAGCAGTACTTC.

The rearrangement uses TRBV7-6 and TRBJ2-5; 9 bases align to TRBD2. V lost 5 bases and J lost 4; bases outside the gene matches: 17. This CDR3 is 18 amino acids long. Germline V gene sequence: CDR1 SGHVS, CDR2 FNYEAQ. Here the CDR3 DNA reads TGTGCCAGCAGCCAACTACGGGGGAGGCGGGAGGGAGGAGAGACCCAGTACTTC. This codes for CASSQLRGRREGGETQYF.

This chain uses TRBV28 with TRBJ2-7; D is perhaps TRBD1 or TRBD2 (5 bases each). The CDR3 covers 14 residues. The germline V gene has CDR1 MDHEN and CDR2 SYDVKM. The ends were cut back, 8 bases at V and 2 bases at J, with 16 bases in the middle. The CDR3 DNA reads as TGTGCCAGCCGACCCCGGGACGGGACCTACGAGCAGTACTTC. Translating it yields CASRPRDGTYEQYF.

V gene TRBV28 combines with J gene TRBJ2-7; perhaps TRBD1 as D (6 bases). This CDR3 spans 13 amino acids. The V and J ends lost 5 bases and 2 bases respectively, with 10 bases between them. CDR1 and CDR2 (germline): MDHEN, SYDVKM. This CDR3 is CASSATGPYEQYF. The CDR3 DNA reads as TGTGCCAGCAGTGCTACAGGGCCCTACGAGCAGTACTTC.

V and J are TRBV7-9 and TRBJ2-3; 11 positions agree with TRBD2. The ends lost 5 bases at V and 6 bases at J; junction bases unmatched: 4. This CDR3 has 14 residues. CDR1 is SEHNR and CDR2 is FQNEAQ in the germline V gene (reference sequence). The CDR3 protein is CASSMTSGKDTQYF. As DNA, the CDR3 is TGTGCCAGCAGCATGACTAGCGGGAAGGATACGCAGTATTTT.

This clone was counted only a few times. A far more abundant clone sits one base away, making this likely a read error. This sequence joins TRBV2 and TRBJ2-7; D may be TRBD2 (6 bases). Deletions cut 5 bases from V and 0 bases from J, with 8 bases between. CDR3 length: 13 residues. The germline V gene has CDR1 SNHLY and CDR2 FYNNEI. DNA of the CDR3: TGTGCCAGCAGTTACGGGGGCTCCTACGAGCAGTACTTC. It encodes CASSYGGSYEQYF.